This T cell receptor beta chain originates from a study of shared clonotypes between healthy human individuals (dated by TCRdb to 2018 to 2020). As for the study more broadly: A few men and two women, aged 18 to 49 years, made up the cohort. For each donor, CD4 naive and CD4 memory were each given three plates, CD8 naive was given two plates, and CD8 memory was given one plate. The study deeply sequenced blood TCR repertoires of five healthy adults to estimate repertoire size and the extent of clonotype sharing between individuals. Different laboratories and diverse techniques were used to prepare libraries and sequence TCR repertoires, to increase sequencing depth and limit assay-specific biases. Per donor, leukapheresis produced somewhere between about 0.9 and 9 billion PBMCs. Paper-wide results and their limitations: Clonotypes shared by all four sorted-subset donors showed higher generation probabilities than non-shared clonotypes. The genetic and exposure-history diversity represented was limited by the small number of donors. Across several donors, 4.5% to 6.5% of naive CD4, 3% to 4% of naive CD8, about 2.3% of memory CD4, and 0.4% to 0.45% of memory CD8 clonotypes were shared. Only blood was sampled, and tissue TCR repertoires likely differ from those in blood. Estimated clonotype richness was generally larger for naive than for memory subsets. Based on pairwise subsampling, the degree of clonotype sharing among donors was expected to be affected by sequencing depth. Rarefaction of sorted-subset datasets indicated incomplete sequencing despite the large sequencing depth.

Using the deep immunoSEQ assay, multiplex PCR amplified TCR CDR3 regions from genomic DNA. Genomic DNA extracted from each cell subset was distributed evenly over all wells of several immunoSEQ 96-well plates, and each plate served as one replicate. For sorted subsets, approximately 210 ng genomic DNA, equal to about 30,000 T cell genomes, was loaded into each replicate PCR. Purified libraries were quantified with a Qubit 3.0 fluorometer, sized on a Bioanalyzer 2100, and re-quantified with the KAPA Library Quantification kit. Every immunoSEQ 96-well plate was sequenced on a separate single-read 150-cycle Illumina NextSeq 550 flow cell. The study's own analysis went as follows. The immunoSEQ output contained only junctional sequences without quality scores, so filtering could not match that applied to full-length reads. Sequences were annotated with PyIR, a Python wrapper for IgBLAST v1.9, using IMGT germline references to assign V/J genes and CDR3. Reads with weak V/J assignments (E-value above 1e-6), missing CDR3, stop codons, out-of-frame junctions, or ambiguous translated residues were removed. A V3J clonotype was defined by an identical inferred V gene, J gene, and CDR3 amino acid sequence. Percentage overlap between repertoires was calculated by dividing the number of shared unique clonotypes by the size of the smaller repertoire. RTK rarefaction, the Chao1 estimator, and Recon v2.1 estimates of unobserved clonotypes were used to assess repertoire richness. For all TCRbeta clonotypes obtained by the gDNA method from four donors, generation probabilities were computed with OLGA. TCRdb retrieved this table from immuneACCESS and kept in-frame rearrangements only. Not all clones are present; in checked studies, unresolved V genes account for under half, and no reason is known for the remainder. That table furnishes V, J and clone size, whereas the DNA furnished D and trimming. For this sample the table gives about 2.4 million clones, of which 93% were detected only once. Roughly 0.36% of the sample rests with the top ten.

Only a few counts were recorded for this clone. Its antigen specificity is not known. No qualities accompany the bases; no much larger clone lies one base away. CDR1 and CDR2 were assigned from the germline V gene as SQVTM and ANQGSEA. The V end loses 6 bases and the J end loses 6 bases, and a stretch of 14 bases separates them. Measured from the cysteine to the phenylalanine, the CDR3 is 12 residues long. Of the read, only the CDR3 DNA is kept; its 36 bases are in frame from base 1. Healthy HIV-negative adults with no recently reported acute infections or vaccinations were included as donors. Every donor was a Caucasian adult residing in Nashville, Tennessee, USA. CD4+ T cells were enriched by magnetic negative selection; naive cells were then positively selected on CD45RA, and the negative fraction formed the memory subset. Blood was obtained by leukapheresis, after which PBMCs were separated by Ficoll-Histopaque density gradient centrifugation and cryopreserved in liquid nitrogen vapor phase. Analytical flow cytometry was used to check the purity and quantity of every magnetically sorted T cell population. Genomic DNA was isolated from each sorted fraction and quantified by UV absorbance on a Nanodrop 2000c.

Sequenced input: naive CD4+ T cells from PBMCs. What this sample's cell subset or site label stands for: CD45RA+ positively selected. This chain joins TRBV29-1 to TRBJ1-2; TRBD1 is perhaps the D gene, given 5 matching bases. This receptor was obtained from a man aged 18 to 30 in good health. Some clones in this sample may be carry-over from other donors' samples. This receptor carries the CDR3 CSVGSGIDGYTF. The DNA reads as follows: TGCAGCGTAGGGTCAGGGATTGATGGCTACACCTTC.